The T cell receptor beta chain described here comes from a study of somatic mutations in cytotoxic T cells in rheumatoid arthritis (dated by TCRdb to about 2017). Context from the whole study: Peripheral blood (30 ml EDTA) was collected from patients immediately after diagnosis and before any treatment began. While receiving immunosuppressive therapy such as methotrexate, hydroxychloroquine and sulfasalazine, patients provided follow-up samples after diagnosis. A FACSAria II or Sony SH800 was used to flow-sort some V beta antibody-stained T-cell populations at nearly 100% purity, and TCRB sequencing was also done on sorted V beta1+ cells. In newly diagnosed rheumatoid arthritis without treatment, the study examined if expanded CD8+ T-cell clones harbor somatic mutations, relying on TCRB deep sequencing to characterize clonality. TCRB deep sequencing was performed for approximately 60 rheumatoid arthritis patients and 20 or so healthy controls. Median age was essentially the same in the patient group and the control group. Study-wide conclusions, independent of this receptor: It was unknown which antigens the expanded CD8+ clones targeted, and their absence from virus-specific databases did not exclude viral specificity. Rheumatoid arthritis patients and age-matched healthy controls did not significantly differ in CD8+ T-cell clonality. Several identical CD8+ TCRB sequences were found in both blood and synovial fluid, and in about an eighth of the roughly 60 patients the largest CD8+ clone exceeded 20% of CD8+ cells. Healthy controls showed no age-related increase in CD8+ clonality, whereas patients did (Spearman r ≈ 0.5). No adjustment for multiple comparisons was made for the slight TRBV07 underrepresentation in patients.

As encoded in the germline V gene, CDR1 is SGDLS while CDR2 is YYNGEE. Relative to germline, V is 3 bases shorter and J is 2 bases shorter, with 11 bases between their ends. The CDR3 runs 14 amino acids, cysteine and phenylalanine included. The sequence is cut down to CDR3 DNA, 42 bases in frame from base 1. TCRB CDR3 sequencing used the immunoSEQ assay on genomic DNA. From the authors' description of their analysis: When patient CD8+ clones exceeding 1% were checked against published virus-specific TCRB sequences, only a few matched. Nothing other than productive TCRB rearrangements was included in the analyses. Defining a clone by its unique TCRB CDR3 sequence, the study calculated clonality as a productive clonality index derived from Shannon entropy. To calculate repertoire overlap between two samples, the template counts of each clone were considered relative to each sample's total templates. A correlation with a Spearman r of roughly 0.6 was found between V-gene usage by flow cytometry and V-gene usage by TCRB sequencing. This immuneACCESS table, as held by TCRdb, lists in-frame sequences with V and J called but not all clones. Of the missing ones, under half trace to an unresolved V gene in checked studies; the others have no known cause. V and J calls and clone size follow that table, whereas D and trimming were derived from the DNA. Counted in this sample were just under 6,500 clones; approximately 80% of them appeared once. In total, the top ten clones hold 25% to 30% of the sample.

CD4+ and CD8+ cells were isolated by positive magnetic bead selection on an AutoMACS, and purity was checked by flow cytometry. After a first flow cytometry screen using a TCR V beta antibody panel, clonal expansions were characterized through TCRB deep sequencing of sorted CD8+ fractions. Isolation of peripheral blood mononuclear cells was done through Ficoll-Paque PLUS density gradient separation. Using Nucleospin Tissue or Tissue XS kits, DNA was extracted from CD4-enriched, CD8-enriched or PBMC samples, with quantification by a Qubit 2.0 fluorometer. As for this clone: It has no known antigen specificity. Base-call qualities are not available, and no considerably larger clone is one nucleotide away.

The source was CD8+ T cells sorted from blood, collected at a follow-up visit. The V and J segments used are TRBV9 and TRBJ1-2; the D region possibly corresponds to TRBD1 (6 bases align). This clonotype was obtained from a woman aged 65 to 85 with rheumatoid arthritis. The CDR3 region has the sequence CASSAGGANYGYTF. DNA sequence: TGTGCCAGCAGCGCCGGGGGGGCGAACTATGGCTACACCTTC.